This section outlines one T cell receptor beta chain sequence together with its context. What it binds is not known. Sequencing was performed with immunoSEQ multiplex PCR; in TCRdb, only in-frame clones are kept and a portion is missing. The table lists fewer than 200,000 clones, about nine tenths of them singletons, with 10% to 13% in the top ten. The record originates from a study of cytomegalovirus exposure and HLA in healthy donors. Study conclusions and caveats: Whilst most TCR sequences proved rare, a subset of public TCRs occurred across many donors. There were fewer than 200 TCR beta chains listed as cytomegalovirus-associated. Confirmation in vitro established that three CMV-associated chains were specific for CMV antigens.

The germline V gene has CDR1 MRHNA and CDR2 SNTAGT. J gave up 7 bases and V 0 bases, and 9 bases lay outside the gene matches. The CDR3 loop spans 16 amino acids. An approximately 120-subject validation cohort, separate from the roughly 680-subject first cohort, supplied the donors. This TCR derives from a woman under 30 in good health and CMV-seropositive. The chain links TRBV6-4 to TRBJ2-1; 7 bases match TRBD2. Material: PBMCs. CDR3 nucleotide sequence: TGTGCCAGCAGTGACTCAACAGCGGGAAACGAGAATGAGCAGTTCTTC. It codes for CASSDSTAGNENEQFF.